The 12 T cell receptor beta chains given below trace back to one sample, sequenced in a study of shared clonotypes between healthy human individuals. Method: immunoSEQ multiplex PCR; TCRdb's copy keeps in-frame clones and lacks some. The top ten hold under 2% of the sample, which has about 2.2 million clones, more than 85% seen once. Terminally differentiated effector memory CD45RA+ cells were left out of the naive CD8 fraction, which was CD45RO-negative and positively selected for CCR7. Sequenced input: naive CD8+ T cells from PBMCs. Every receptor here comes from a man aged 18 to 29 in good health. Some clones in this sample may be carry-over from other donors' samples.

V is TRBV5-1 and J is TRBJ2-5, with 10 nucleotides matching TRBD2. The junction had 6 bases not matched to a gene; V was cut back by 0 bases and J by 4 bases. The CDR3 loop spans 16 amino acids. The germline V gene encodes CDR1 SGHRS and CDR2 YFSETQ. In DNA, the CDR3 is TGCGCCAGCAGCTTGGGTGTACTAGCGGGGAGAGAGACCCAGTACTTC. Amino acid sequence: CASSLGVLAGRETQYF. Combining the CDR3 with reference TRBV5-1 and TRBJ2-5 gives the whole variable domain KAGVTQTPRYLIKTRGQQVTLSCSPISGHRSVSWYQQTPGQGLQFLFEYFSETQRNKGNFPGRFSGRQFSNSRSEMNVSTLELGDSALYLCASSLGVLAGRETQYFGPGTRLLVL.

The gene calls are TRBV28 and TRBJ2-7, with TRBD2 identical over 14 bases. The J segment lost 1 base and the V segment lost 6 bases, leaving 8 bases of the junction unmatched. The CDR3 totals 17 residues. The germline gives CDR1 MDHEN, CDR2 SYDVKM. The CDR3 loop is CASSTGTSGRRSYEQYF. The DNA for the CDR3 is TGTGCCAGCAGCACCGGGACTAGCGGGAGAAGATCCTACGAGCAGTACTTC.

The V and J genes are TRBV12-5 and TRBJ1-2; D is unresolved. Germline CDR1 is LGHNT and CDR2 is FRNRAP. The length of the CDR3 is 12 residues. Deletions cut 4 bases from V and 8 bases from J, with 11 bases between. CDR3 DNA sequence: TGTGCTAGTGGTTCTGGAGGGAACGGCTACACCTTC. Its protein is CASGSGGNGYTF.

This sequence joins TRBV6-1 and TRBJ1-2, with D maybe TRBD1 (6 bases). The V end was cut by 7 bases, the J end by 8 bases, with 14 bases between. From germline, CDR1 is MNHNS and CDR2 SASEGT. The CDR3 consists of 12 residues. The CDR3 reads CASTESGGGYTF. The CDR3 DNA follows: TGTGCCAGCACCGAAAGTGGGGGCGGCTACACCTTC.

The J gene is TRBJ2-3, the V gene TRBV7-9; 9 bases are a match to TRBD2. Germline trimming cut 9 bases from V and 0 bases from J; bases unmatched to any gene: 7. Germline CDR1 SEHNR, CDR2 FQNEAQ (reference sequence). The CDR3 contains 15 residues. CDR3 sequence reads: CASGRREGSTDTQYF. Written as DNA, the CDR3 is TGTGCCAGTGGACGGCGGGAGGGGAGCACAGATACGCAGTATTTT.

Written as DNA, the CDR3 is TGTGCCAGTATCGGGAGGGGTTCGTACGAGCAGTACTTC. Its translation: CASIGRGSYEQYF. This chain uses TRBV19 with TRBJ2-7; 8 bases align to TRBD2. This CDR3 contains 13 residues. CDR1 is LNHDA, CDR2 SQIVND, per germline (reference sequence). The V and J ends lost 7 bases and 4 bases, in that order; junction bases with no gene match: 6.

V and J are TRBV5-1 and TRBJ2-7; D gene uncertain. Per germline, CDR1 SGHRS and CDR2 YFSETQ. This CDR3 spans 12 amino acids. Trimming stripped 0 bases from V and 9 bases from J, with 10 bases between. The CDR3 bases are TGCGCCAGCAGCTTGGGTGGCGTGGGGCAGTACTTC. Protein: CASSLGGVGQYF.

This clone was recorded a few times. The chain links TRBV7-9 to TRBJ1-2; D unresolved. The CDR3 contains 12 residues. Germline V gene data show CDR1 as SEHNR and CDR2 as FQNEAQ (reference sequence). Trimming pared 0 bases from V and 13 bases from J, leaving 12 bases between. CDR3 in amino acids: CASSLASRRRTF. The CDR3 nucleotides are TGTGCCAGCAGCTTAGCCTCCCGCCGTCGCACCTTC.

V is TRBV5-5 and J is TRBJ2-3, with 8 bases aligning to TRBD2. J gave up 0 bases and V 5 bases, and 2 bases lay outside the gene matches. This CDR3 region has 14 residues. The germline gives CDR1 SGHKS, CDR2 YYEKEE (reference sequence). CDR3 loop: CASSLAGSTDTQYF. Here the CDR3 DNA reads TGTGCCAGCAGTCTAGCGGGTAGCACAGATACGCAGTATTTT.

The V call is TRBV19, the J call TRBJ1-1; unclear D gene. The V end was cut by 4 bases, the J end by 1 base, with 13 bases between. The CDR3 spans 15 residues. Germline assignment: CDR1 LNHDA and CDR2 SQIVND (reference sequence). The CDR3, as DNA: TGTGCCAGTAGTACCACCTCAGCCCCGAACACTGAAGCTTTCTTT. Residues: CASSTTSAPNTEAFF.

This chain links TRBV7-2 with TRBJ2-1; TRBD2 is a possible D gene (6 bases). There are 15 residues in the CDR3. Germline-derived CDR1 and CDR2 are SGHTA and FQGNSA. V lost 1 base and J 3 bases, leaving 10 bases between the germline ends. CDR3 in amino acids: CASSLDSGYYNEQFF. The CDR3 DNA is TGTGCCAGCAGCTTAGATAGCGGCTACTACAATGAGCAGTTCTTC. Variable domain in full (rest from reference TRBV7-2 and TRBJ2-1): GAGVSQSPSNKVTEKGKDVELRCDPISGHTALYWYRQSLGQGLEFLIYFQGNSAPDKSGLPSDRFSAERTGGSVSTLTIQRTQQEDSAVYLCASSLDSGYYNEQFFGPGTRLTVL.

This chain uses TRBV5-1 with TRBJ2-7, with 11 bases matching TRBD1. CDR1 SGHRS and CDR2 YFSETQ come from the germline V gene. The ends lost 3 bases at V and 6 bases at J; junction bases unmatched: 5. This CDR3 contains 14 residues. The DNA for the CDR3 is TGCGCCAGCAGCTCGGGACAGGGGGTGTCCGAGCAGTACTTC. Amino acids: CASSSGQGVSEQYF.